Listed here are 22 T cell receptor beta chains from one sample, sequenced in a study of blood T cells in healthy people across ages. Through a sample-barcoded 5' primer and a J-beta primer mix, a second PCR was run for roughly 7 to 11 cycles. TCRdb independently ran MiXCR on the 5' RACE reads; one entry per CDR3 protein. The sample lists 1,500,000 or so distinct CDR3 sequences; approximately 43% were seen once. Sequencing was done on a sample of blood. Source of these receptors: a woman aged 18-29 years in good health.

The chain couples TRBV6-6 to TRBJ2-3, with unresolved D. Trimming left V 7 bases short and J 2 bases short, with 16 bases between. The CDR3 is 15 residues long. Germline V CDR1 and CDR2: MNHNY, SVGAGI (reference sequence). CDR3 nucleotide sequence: TGTGCCAGCACCCCTCCCCGGCCACACACAGATACGCAGTATTTT. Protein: CASTPPRPHTDTQYF.

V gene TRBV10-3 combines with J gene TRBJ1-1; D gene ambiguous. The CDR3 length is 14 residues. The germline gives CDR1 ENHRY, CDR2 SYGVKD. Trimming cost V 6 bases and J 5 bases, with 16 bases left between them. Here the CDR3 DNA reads TGTGCCATCAGCGAAGTCTTCGGTGGGACTGAAGCTTTCTTT. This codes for CAISEVFGGTEAFF.

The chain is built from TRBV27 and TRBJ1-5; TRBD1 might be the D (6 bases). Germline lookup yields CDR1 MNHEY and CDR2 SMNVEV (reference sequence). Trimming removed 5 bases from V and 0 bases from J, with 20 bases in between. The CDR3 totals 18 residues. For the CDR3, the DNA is TGTGCCAGCAGTCCAGGCCCGGGGCAGGGGTATAGCAATCAGCCCCAGCATTTT. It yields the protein CASSPGPGQGYSNQPQHF.

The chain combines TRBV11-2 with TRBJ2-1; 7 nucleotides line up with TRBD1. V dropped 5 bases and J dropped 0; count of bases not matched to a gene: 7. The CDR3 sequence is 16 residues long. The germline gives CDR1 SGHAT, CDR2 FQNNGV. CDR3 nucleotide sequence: TGTGCCAGCAGCCATAGACAGGGAAGCTCCTACAATGAGCAGTTCTTC. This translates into CASSHRQGSSYNEQFF.

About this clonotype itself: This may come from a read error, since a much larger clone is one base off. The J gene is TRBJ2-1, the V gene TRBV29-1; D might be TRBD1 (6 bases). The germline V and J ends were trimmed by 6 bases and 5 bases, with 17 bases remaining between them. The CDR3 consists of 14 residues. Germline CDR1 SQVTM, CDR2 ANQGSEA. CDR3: CSVARGGSNNEQFF. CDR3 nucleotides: TGCAGCGTCGCCAGAGGGGGATCGAACAATGAGCAGTTCTTC.

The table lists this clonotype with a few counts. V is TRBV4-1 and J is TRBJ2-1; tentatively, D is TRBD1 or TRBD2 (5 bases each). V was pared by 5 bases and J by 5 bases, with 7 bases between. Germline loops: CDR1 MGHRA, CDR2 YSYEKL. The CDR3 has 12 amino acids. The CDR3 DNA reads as TGCGCCAGCAGCAAGGGACACAATGAGCAGTTCTTC. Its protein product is CASSKGHNEQFF.

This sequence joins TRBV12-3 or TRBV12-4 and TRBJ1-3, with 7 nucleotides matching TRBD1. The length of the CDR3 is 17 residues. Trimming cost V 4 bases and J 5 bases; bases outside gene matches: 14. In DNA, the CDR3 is TGTGCCAGCAGTTCCAACAGGGGCCGCCAGACGCGAAACACCATATATTTT. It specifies CASSSNRGRQTRNTIYF.

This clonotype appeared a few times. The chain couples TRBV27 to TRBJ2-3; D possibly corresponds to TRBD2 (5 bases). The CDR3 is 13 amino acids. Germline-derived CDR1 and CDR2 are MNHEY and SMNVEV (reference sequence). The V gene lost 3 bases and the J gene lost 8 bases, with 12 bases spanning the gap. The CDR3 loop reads CASSFPTSGTQYF. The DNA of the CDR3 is TGTGCCAGCAGTTTCCCCACTAGTGGTACGCAGTATTTT.

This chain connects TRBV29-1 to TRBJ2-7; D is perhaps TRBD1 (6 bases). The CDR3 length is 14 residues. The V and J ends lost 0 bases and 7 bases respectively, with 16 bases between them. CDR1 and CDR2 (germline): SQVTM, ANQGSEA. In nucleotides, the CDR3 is TGCAGCGTTGAAGATAACAGGGTGCGGGTTGAGCAGTACTTC. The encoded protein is CSVEDNRVRVEQYF.

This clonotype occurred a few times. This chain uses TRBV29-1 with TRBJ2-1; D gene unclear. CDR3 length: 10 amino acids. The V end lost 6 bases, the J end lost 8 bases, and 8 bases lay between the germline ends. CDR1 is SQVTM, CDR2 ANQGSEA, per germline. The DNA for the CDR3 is TGCAGCGTCCCGGGCCATGAGCAGTTCTTC. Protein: CSVPGHEQFF.

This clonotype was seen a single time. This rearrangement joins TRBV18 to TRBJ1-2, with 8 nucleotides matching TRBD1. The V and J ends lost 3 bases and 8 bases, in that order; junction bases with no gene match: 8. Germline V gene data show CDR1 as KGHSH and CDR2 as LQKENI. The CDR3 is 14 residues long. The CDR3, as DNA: TGTGCCAGCTCACCGTCTCAGGGGGCGGGAGGCTACACCTTC. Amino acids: CASSPSQGAGGYTF.

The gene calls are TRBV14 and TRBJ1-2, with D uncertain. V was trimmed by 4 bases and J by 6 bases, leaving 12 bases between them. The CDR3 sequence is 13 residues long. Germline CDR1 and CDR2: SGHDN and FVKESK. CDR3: CASSPLRKDGYTF. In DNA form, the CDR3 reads TGTGCCAGCAGCCCCCTCAGGAAAGATGGCTACACCTTC.

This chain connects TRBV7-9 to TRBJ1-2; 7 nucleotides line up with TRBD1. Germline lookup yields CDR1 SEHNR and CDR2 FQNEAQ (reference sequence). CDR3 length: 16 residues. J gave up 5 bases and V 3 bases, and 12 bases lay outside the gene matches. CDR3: CASSFGDSLAGYGYTF. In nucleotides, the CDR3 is TGTGCCAGCAGCTTTGGGGACAGCCTCGCGGGATATGGCTACACCTTC.

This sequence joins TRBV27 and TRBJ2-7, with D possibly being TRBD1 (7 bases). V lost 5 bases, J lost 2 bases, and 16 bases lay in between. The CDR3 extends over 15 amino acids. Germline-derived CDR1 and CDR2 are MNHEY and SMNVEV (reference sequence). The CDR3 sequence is CASSHAQGEAYEQYF. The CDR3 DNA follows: TGTGCCAGCAGTCACGCCCAGGGGGAGGCCTACGAGCAGTACTTC.

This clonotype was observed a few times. The CDR3 loop is CALLTDLNTGELFF. CDR3 coding DNA: TGTGCCCTATTGACAGACCTGAACACCGGGGAGCTGTTTTTT. The V gene is TRBV6-6, the J gene TRBJ2-2; tentatively, D is TRBD1 (5 bases). Germline values: CDR1 MNHNY, CDR2 SVGAGI (reference sequence). This CDR3 has 14 residues. Trimming shortened V by 11 bases and J by 1 base, and 14 bases separated the two germline ends.

The CDR3 DNA reads as TGCGCCAGCAGCTCCCCGGAGGCGTGGAATGAGCAGTTCTTC. Residues: CASSSPEAWNEQFF. The chain combines TRBV5-1 with TRBJ2-1; D is possibly TRBD2 (5 bases). The CDR3 runs 14 residues. Per germline, CDR1 SGHRS and CDR2 YFSETQ. Trimming shortened V by 3 bases and J by 7 bases, and 14 bases separated the two germline ends. The entire variable domain, with the rest obtained from reference TRBV5-1 and TRBJ2-1, is as follows: KAGVTQTPRYLIKTRGQQVTLSCSPISGHRSVSWYQQTPGQGLQFLFEYFSETQRNKGNFPGRFSGRQFSNSRSEMNVSTLELGDSALYLCASSSPEAWNEQFFGPGTRLTVL.

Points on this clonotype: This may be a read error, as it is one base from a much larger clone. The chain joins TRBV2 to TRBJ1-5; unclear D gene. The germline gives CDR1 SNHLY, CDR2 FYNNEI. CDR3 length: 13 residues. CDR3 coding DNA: TGTGCCAGCAGTGAGGAGAGAAATCAGACCCAGCATTTT. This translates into CASSEERNQTQHF. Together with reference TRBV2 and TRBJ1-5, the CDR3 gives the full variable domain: EPEVTQTPSHQVTQMGQEVILRCVPISNHLYFYWYRQILGQKVEFLVSFYNNEISEKSEIFDDQFSVERPDGSNFTLKIRSTKLEDSAMYFCASSEERNQTQHFGDGTRLSIL.

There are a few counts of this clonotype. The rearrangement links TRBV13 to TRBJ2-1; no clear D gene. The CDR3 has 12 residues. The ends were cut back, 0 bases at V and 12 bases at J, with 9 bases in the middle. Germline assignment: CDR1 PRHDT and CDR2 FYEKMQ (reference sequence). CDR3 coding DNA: TGTGCCAGCAGCTTAGGAAAACAAGGGCAGTTCTTC. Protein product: CASSLGKQGQFF. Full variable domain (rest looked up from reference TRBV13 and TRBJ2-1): AAGVIQSPRHLIKEKRETATLKCYPIPRHDTVYWYQQGPGQDPQFLISFYEKMQSDKGSIPDRFSAQQFSDYHSELNMSSLELGDSALYFCASSLGKQGQFFGPGTRLTVL.

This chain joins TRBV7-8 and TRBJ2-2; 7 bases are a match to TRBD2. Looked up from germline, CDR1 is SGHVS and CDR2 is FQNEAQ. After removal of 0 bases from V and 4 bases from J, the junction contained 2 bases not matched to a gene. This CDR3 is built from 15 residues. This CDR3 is CASSLAWGGTGELFF. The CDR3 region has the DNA TGTGCCAGCAGCTTAGCTTGGGGGGGCACCGGGGAGCTGTTTTTT.

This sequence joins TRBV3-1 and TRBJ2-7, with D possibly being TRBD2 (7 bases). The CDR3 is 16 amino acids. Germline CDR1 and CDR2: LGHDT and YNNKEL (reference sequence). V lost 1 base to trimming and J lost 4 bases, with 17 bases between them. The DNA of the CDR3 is TGTGCCAGCAGCCAAGGTTCTGGAGGGGGGGTTTACGAGCAGTACTTC. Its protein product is CASSQGSGGGVYEQYF.

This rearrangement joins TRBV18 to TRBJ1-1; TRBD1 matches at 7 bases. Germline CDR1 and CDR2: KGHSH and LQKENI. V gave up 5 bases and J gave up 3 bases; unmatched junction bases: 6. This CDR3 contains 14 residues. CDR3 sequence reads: CASSATGVHTEAFF. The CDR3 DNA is TGTGCCAGCTCAGCAACAGGGGTGCACACTGAAGCTTTCTTT.

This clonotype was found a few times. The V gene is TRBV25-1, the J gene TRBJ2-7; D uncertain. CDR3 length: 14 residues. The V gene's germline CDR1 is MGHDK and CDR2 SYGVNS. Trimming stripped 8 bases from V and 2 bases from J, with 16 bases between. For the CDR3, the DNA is TGTGCCAGCCAAAGGCCCGGCAACCCCTACGAGCAGTACTTC. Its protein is CASQRPGNPYEQYF.